The sequence of this T cell receptor beta chain was determined in a study of T cells in Graves' hyperthyroidism and ophthalmopathy. Overall study findings and caveats: In simple terms, a model built on 13 V-J features told ophthalmopathy apart from stable hyperthyroidism. Before onset, by a median of about six months, the model predicted ophthalmopathy.

Details on this clonotype: Its antigen is unknown.

The CDR3 is 16 amino acids. Trimming cost V 3 bases and J 6 bases; bases outside gene matches: 9. Germline CDR1 and CDR2: SGHDN and FVKESK. It was RNA transcripts that yielded the amplified TCR beta CDR3 regions. The primer set for the first-round RT-PCR of the TCR CDR3 was HTBI. TCRdb re-analysed the multiplex PCR reads in MiXCR, keeping a single row per CDR3 protein. The table has a few hundred thousand distinct CDR3 sequences, 46% seen once; the top ten hold 7.5% to 8.5%. Researchers defined stable Graves' hyperthyroidism as no ophthalmopathy progression within 18 months. Orbital computed tomography and thyroid ultrasound, together with serum TRAb and thyroxine and clinical symptoms, were used for diagnoses.

J is TRBJ2-5 and V is TRBV14; TRBD1 aligns across 11 bases. The clonotype comes from a young woman with Graves' hyperthyroidism. The sequenced material came from peripheral blood or thyroid tissue (not recorded which). The CDR3 loop reads CASSHPGQGDVKTQYF. CDR3 DNA: TGTGCCAGCAGCCATCCGGGACAGGGGGATGTAAAGACCCAGTACTTC.